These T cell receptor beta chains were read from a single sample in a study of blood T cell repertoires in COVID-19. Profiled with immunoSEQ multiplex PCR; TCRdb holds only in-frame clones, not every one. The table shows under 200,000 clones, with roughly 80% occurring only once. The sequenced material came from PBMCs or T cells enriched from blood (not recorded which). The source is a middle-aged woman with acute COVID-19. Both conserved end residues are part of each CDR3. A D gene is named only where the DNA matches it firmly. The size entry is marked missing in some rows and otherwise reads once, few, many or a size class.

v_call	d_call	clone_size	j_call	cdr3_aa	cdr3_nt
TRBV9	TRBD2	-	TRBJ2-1	CASSVFFSGTSYNEQFF	TGTGCCAGCAGCGTATTTTTTAGCGGGACTTCCTACAATGAGCAGTTCTTC
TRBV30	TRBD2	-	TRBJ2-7	CAWGLAGDEQYF	TGTGCCTGGGGACTAGCGGGAGACGAGCAGTACTTC
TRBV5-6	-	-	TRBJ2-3	CASSLQASTSPAGTQYF	TGTGCCAGCAGCTTGCAGGCTAGCACCTCCCCGGCAGGTACGCAGTATTTT
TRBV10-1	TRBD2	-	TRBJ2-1	CASRGLPGQFF	TGCGCCAGCAGGGGACTACCAGGGCAGTTCTTC
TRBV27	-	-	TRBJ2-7	CASRRDVGYEQYF	TGTGCCAGCAGGCGGGATGTGGGTTACGAGCAGTACTTC
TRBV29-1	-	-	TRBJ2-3	CSVVGVWGTDTQYF	TGCAGCGTGGTAGGGGTTTGGGGCACAGATACGCAGTATTTT
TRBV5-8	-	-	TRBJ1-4	CASSLTGNANEKLFF	TGTGCCAGCAGCTTGACAGGGAACGCTAATGAAAAACTGTTTTTT
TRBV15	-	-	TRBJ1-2	CATSRVARGDYGYTF	TGTGCCACCAGCAGAGTTGCGCGGGGGGACTATGGCTACACCTTC
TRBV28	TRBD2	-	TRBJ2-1	CASSSRLAGGTTYNEQFF	TGTGCCAGCAGCTCAAGACTAGCGGGAGGGACAACCTACAATGAGCAGTTCTTC
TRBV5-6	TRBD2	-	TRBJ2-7	CASSLYGTSNEQYF	TGTGCCAGCAGCTTGTACGGGACTAGTAACGAGCAGTACTTC
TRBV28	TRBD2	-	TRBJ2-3	CASSFGAGGTDTQYF	TGTGCCAGCAGTTTCGGAGCGGGAGGCACAGATACGCAGTATTTT
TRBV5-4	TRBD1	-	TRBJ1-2	CASSFDRQGSGYTF	TGTGCCAGCAGCTTCGACAGACAGGGCAGCGGCTACACCTTC
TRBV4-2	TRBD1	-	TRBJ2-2	CASSQDLDRDTGELFF	TGTGCCAGCAGCCAAGACCTGGACAGGGACACCGGGGAGCTGTTTTTT
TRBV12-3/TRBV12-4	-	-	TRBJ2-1	CASSLSGYNEQFF	TGTGCCAGCAGTTTATCAGGATACAATGAGCAGTTCTTC
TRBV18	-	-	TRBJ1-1	CASSPRGEYTEAFF	TGTGCCAGCTCACCACGCGGCGAGTACACTGAAGCTTTCTTT
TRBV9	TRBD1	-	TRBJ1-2	CASKAGTGDYGYTF	TGTGCCAGCAAGGCCGGGACAGGGGACTATGGCTACACCTTC
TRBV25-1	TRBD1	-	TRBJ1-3	CASSEGQAGNTIYF	TGTGCCAGCAGCGAGGGACAGGCGGGAAACACCATATATTTT
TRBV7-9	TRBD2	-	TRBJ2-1	CASSLSGLAGVEQFF	TGTGCCAGCAGCTTATCGGGACTAGCGGGAGTAGAGCAGTTCTTC
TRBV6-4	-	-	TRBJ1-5	CASSATGGNQPQHF	TGTGCCAGCAGTGCGACTGGGGGGAATCAGCCCCAGCATTTT
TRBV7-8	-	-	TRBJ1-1	CASSFGLQGWNTEAFF	TGTGCCAGCAGTTTCGGACTTCAAGGATGGAACACTGAAGCTTTCTTT
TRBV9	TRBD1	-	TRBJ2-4	CASSVGVTGAGIQYF	TGTGCCAGCAGCGTAGGGGTGACAGGGGCGGGCATTCAGTACTTC
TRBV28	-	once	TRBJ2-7	CASSLSSDRIYEQYF	TGTGCCAGCAGTTTATCTTCGGACAGAATCTACGAGCAGTACTTC